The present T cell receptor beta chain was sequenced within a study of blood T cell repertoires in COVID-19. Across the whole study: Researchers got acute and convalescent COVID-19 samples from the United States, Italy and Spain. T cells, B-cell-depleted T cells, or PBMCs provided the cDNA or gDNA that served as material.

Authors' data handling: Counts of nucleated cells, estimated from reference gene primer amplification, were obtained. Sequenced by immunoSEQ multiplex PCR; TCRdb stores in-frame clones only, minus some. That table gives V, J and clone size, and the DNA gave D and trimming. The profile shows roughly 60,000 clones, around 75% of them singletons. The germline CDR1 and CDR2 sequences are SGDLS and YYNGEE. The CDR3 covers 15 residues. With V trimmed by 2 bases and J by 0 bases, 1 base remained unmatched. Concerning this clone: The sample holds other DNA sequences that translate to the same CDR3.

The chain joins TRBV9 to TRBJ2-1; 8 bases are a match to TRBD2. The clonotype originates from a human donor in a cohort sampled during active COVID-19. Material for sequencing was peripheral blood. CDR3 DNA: TGTGCCAGCAGCGTCAGCGGGGGCTCCTACAATGAGCAGTTCTTC. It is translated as CASSVSGGSYNEQFF.